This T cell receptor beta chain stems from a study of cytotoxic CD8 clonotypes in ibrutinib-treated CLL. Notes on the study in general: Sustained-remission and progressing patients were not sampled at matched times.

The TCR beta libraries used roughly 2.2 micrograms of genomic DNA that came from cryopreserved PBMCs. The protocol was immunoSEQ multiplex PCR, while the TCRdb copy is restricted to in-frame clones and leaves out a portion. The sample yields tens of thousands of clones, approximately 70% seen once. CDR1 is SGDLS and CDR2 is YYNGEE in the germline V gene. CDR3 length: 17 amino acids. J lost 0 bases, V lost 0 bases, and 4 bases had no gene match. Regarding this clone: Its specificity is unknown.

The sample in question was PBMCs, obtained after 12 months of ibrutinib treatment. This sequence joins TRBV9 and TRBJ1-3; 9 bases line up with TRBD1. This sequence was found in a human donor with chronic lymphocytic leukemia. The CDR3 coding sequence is TGTGCCAGCAGCGTAGTGGGACAGGGTAGCTCTGGAAACACCATATATTTT. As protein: CASSVVGQGSSGNTIYF.